These 2 T cell receptor beta chains were all obtained from the same sample, sequenced in a study of blood T cell repertoires in COVID-19. Using immunoSEQ multiplex PCR, the repertoire was profiled, and TCRdb retains in-frame clones only, with some absent. The sample lists 220,000 or so clones, 90% to 95% occurring once. Sequenced material: peripheral blood. The receptors originated from a man in his fifties or sixties with COVID-19, enrolled during active disease.

This clone was detected only a few times. The gene calls are TRBV28 and TRBJ2-5; TRBD2 matches 7 bases. The CDR3 totals 19 residues. Losses at the gene ends were 6 bases for V and 4 bases for J; bases not matched to a gene: 23. Germline V lookup: CDR1 MDHEN, CDR2 SYDVKM. The CDR3 region has the DNA TGTGCCAGCAGCCCCCCGGGGGGTCGCGTTGAGGCGCCGAGAGAGACCCAGTACTTC. Its protein product is CASSPPGGRVEAPRETQYF. Based on the CDR3 plus reference TRBV28 and TRBJ2-5, the full variable domain is DVKVTQSSRYLVKRTGEKVFLECVQDMDHENMFWYRQDPGLGLRLIYFSYDVKMKEKGDIPEGYSVSREKKERFSLILESASTNQTSMYLCASSPPGGRVEAPRETQYFGPGTRLLVL.

CDR3 residues: CASSDGGPPSYEQYF. CDR3 nucleotide sequence: TGTGCCAGCAGTGACGGGGGGCCCCCCTCCTACGAGCAGTACTTC. The chain has TRBV2 and TRBJ2-7; a weak D match, TRBD2 (7 bases). V was pared by 3 bases and J by 0 bases, with 12 bases between. This CDR3 comprises 15 residues. CDR1 is SNHLY and CDR2 is FYNNEI in the germline V gene.